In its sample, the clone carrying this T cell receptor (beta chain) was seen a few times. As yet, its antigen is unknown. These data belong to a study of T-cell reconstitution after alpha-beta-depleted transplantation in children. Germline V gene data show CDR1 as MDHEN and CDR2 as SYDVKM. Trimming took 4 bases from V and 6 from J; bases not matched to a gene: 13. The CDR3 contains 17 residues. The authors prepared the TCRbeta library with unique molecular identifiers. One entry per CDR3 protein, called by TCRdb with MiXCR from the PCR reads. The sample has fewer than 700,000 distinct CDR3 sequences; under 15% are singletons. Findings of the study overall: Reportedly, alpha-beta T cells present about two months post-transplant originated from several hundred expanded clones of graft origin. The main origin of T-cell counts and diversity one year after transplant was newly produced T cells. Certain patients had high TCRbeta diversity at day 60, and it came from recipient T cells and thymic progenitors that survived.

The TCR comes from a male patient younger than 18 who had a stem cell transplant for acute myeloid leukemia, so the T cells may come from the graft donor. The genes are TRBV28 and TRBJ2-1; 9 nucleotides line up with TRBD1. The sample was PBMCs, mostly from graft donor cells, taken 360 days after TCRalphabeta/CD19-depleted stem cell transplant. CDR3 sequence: CASSSRDRVSWGNEQFF. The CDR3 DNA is TGTGCCAGCAGTTCGCGGGACAGGGTGTCTTGGGGCAATGAGCAGTTCTTC.